Below are 19 T cell receptor beta chains sequenced from a single sample in a study of vaccination effects on CD4 cells after COVID-19. Viral peptide pools were used in the ViraFEST assay to expand antigen-specific CD4+ T cells, and sequencing came afterward. CD4+ T cell isolation took place after 10 days of culture. This individual contracted SARS-CoV-2 between March and December 2020, as verified by PCR. The antigens of these receptors remain unknown. Produced via immunoSEQ multiplex PCR; TCRdb's table is partial and in-frame only. The repertoire holds 40,000 or so clones, with roughly 80% as singletons. The specimen comprised CD4+ T cells from PBMCs cultured with a peptide pool, sampled before COVID-19 vaccination. These receptors all come from a human donor who had a prior SARS-CoV-2 infection.

On this clone itself: A read error is likely, as this CDR3 ends without the conserved phenylalanine or tryptophan. The DNA is omitted, as the CDR3 cannot be located on it reliably, and the CDR3 follows TCRdb's listing. The chain has TRBV6-5 and TRBJ1-2; the table's TRBD1 call for D was not verified on the DNA. 11 amino acids form the CDR3, both terminal residues included. Germline-derived CDR1 and CDR2 are MNHEY and SVGAGI. The CDR3 loop is CASSSQDRGYL.

This CDR3 reads CASSQDRGTKTRYTF. CDR3 sequence (DNA): TGTGCCAGCAGCCAAGATCGGGGCACCAAAACGCGCTACACCTTC. This chain links TRBV4-2 with TRBJ1-2, with D perhaps matching TRBD1 (5 bases). V was pared by 0 bases and J by 9 bases, with 17 bases between. The CDR3 spans 15 residues. From germline, CDR1 is LGHNA and CDR2 YNFKEQ.

V usage is TRBV7-3 and J usage is TRBJ2-2; tentatively, D is TRBD2 (7 bases). Germline values: CDR1 SGHTA, CDR2 FQGTGA. V lost 5 bases, J lost 8 bases, and 15 bases lay in between. The CDR3 spans 14 residues. In DNA form, the CDR3 reads TGTGCCAGCAGCCCTCCGGGGGGCGGGGGGGAGCTGTTTTTT. Its translation: CASSPPGGGGELFF. The whole variable domain, filled in from reference TRBV7-3 and TRBJ2-2, reads GAGVSQTPSNKVTEKGKYVELRCDPISGHTALYWYRQSLGQGPEFLIYFQGTGAADDSGLPNDRFFAVRPEGSVSTLKIQRTERGDSAVYLCASSPPGGGGELFFGEGSRLTVL.

This chain uses TRBV19 with TRBJ2-2, with 15 bases lining up with TRBD2. The CDR3 loop spans 18 amino acids. Germline CDR1 LNHDA, CDR2 SQIVND (reference sequence). Trimming removed 5 bases from V and 9 bases from J; junction bases left unmatched: 13. In DNA form, the CDR3 reads TGTGCCAGTAGTCGCTCAGGGACTAGCGGGGGGTTAAGAAGGGAGCTGTTTTTT. The encoded protein is CASSRSGTSGGLRRELFF. Full variable domain (outside the CDR3, taken from reference TRBV19 and TRBJ2-2): DGGITQSPKYLFRKEGQNVTLSCEQNLNHDAMYWYRQDPGQGLRLIYYSQIVNDFQKGDIAEGYSVSREKKESFPLTVTSAQKNPTAFYLCASSRSGTSGGLRRELFFGEGSRLTVL.

The J gene is TRBJ2-1, the V gene TRBV2; tentative D call: TRBD1 (6 bases). The germline V and J ends were trimmed by 7 bases and 5 bases, with 15 bases remaining between them. The CDR3 is 14 amino acids. Germline lookup yields CDR1 SNHLY and CDR2 FYNNEI. CDR3 in DNA: TGTGCCAGCAACCTTGGGGGCGCGCACAATGAGCAGTTCTTC. This codes for CASNLGGAHNEQFF.

V is TRBV10-3 and J is TRBJ1-2, with D possibly matching TRBD1 (6 bases). This CDR3 region has 16 residues. Germline values: CDR1 ENHRY, CDR2 SYGVKD. V was trimmed by 7 bases and J by 4 bases, leaving 22 bases between them. The CDR3: CAINTQRDTNLYGYTF. The CDR3 bases are TGTGCCATCAATACCCAGCGGGACACCAACCTCTATGGCTACACCTTC.

The rearrangement links TRBV2 to TRBJ1-1, with D maybe TRBD1 (6 bases). The CDR3 is 16 residues long. The V and J ends lost 7 bases and 8 bases respectively, with 26 bases between them. Germline CDR1 and CDR2: SNHLY and FYNNEI. In DNA form, the CDR3 reads TGTGCCAGCACCCTCGAGGCGACAGGTATTATGGGGGAAGCTTTCTTT. Protein: CASTLEATGIMGEAFF. Full variable domain (missing parts from reference TRBV2 and TRBJ1-1): EPEVTQTPSHQVTQMGQEVILRCVPISNHLYFYWYRQILGQKVEFLVSFYNNEISEKSEIFDDQFSVERPDGSNFTLKIRSTKLEDSAMYFCASTLEATGIMGEAFFGQGTRLTVV.

This chain joins TRBV10-3 and TRBJ2-7; 7 nucleotides match TRBD1. There are 14 residues in the CDR3. Germline loops: CDR1 ENHRY, CDR2 SYGVKD. J gave up 1 base and V 4 bases, and 4 bases lay outside the gene matches. This CDR3 is CAISGGTVSYEQYF. As DNA, the CDR3 is TGTGCCATCAGTGGAGGGACAGTATCCTACGAGCAGTACTTC.

The CDR3, as DNA: TGTGCCAGCAGGGACAGGGGAATTTTGCCCACAGATACGCAGTATTTT. It codes for CASRDRGILPTDTQYF. The genes are TRBV5-6 and TRBJ2-3; 9 bases map to TRBD1. In germline, CDR1 is SGHDT, CDR2 YYEEEE. The CDR3 is made up of 16 amino acids. V shed 5 bases, J shed 2 bases, and the junction held 9 bases outside the gene matches.

The gene calls are TRBV7-8 and TRBJ2-7, with D unresolved. This CDR3 comprises 14 residues. Trimming removed 1 base from V and 3 bases from J, with 10 bases in between. The V gene's germline CDR1 is SGHVS and CDR2 FQNEAQ. The CDR3 region is CASSLGVKNYEQYF. As DNA, the CDR3 is TGTGCCAGCAGCTTAGGCGTCAAAAACTACGAGCAGTACTTC.

The sample holds a few counts of this clone. The chain employs TRBV28 and TRBJ2-7, with 9 bases lining up with TRBD2. CDR1 and CDR2 from the germline V gene are MDHEN and SYDVKM. The V segment lost 6 bases and the J segment 4 bases; nucleotides outside the gene matches: 16. This CDR3 comprises 17 residues. The CDR3 here is CASSLRGGGRAGYEQYF. The DNA for the CDR3 is TGTGCCAGCAGCCTCCGAGGAGGCGGGAGGGCCGGGTACGAGCAGTACTTC.

The J gene is TRBJ2-5, the V gene TRBV5-1; 8 bases are shared with TRBD2. With 4 bases clipped from V and 2 bases from J, the junction kept 4 bases outside the gene matches. Germline CDR1 is SGHRS and CDR2 is YFSETQ. The CDR3 runs 14 residues. Written as DNA, the CDR3 is TGCGCCAGCAGCGAGATAGCGGGGCAAGAGACCCAGTACTTC. As protein: CASSEIAGQETQYF.

V and J are TRBV4-1 and TRBJ1-2; D is uncertain. V lost 1 base to trimming and J lost 2 bases, with 11 bases between them. This CDR3 comprises 15 residues. Germline CDR1 MGHRA, CDR2 YSYEKL. Here the CDR3 DNA reads TGCGCCAGCAGCCAAGCCGAGACAAGAAACTATGGCTACACCTTC. Amino acids: CASSQAETRNYGYTF.

The chain joins TRBV2 to TRBJ1-5; D gene uncertain. CDR3 length: 12 amino acids. With 5 bases removed from V and 3 bases from J, the gap between germline ends came to 5 bases. Germline CDR1 is SNHLY and CDR2 is FYNNEI. CDR3: CASSLNNQPQHF. DNA of the CDR3: TGTGCCAGCAGTCTCAACAATCAGCCCCAGCATTTT.

The CDR3 DNA reads TGTGCCAGCAGCCATAGATGGAACACTGAAGCTTTCTTT. This translates into CASSHRWNTEAFF. The chain couples TRBV11-3 to TRBJ1-1; no firm D call. Germline loops: CDR1 SGHNT, CDR2 YENEEA. CDR3 length: 13 amino acids. V was pared by 5 bases and J by 1 base, with 8 bases between. Looking up the rest from reference TRBV11-3 and TRBJ1-1 gives the full variable domain: EAGVVQSPRYKIIEKKQPVAFWCNPISGHNTLYWYLQNLGQGPELLIRYENEEAVDDSQLPKDRFSAERLKGVDSTLKIQPAELGDSAVYLCASSHRWNTEAFFGQGTRLTVV.

The gene calls are TRBV5-6 and TRBJ1-1, with D maybe TRBD1 (5 bases). V lost 4 bases, J lost 1 base, and 14 bases lay in between. The length of the CDR3 is 15 residues. The germline CDR1 and CDR2 sequences are SGHDT and YYEEEE. The CDR3 nucleotides are TGTGCCAGCAGCCCCGGCGCAGGGAGGAACACTGAAGCTTTCTTT. Amino acids: CASSPGAGRNTEAFF.

The chain is built from TRBV27 and TRBJ2-5; 8 positions agree with TRBD2. This CDR3 has 17 amino acids. In germline, CDR1 is MNHEY, CDR2 SMNVEV (reference sequence). V gave up 1 base and J gave up 4 bases; unmatched junction bases: 11. The chain's CDR3 is CASSLWPPAGGSETQYF. CDR3 bases: TGTGCCAGCAGTTTATGGCCCCCCGCGGGGGGATCAGAGACCCAGTACTTC.

The chain carries TRBV3-1 (or the pseudogene TRBV3-2) and TRBJ2-5; the match to TRBD2 covers 14 bases. The J segment lost 2 bases and the V segment lost 4 bases, leaving 3 bases of the junction unmatched. The CDR3 contains 16 residues. CDR1 LGHDT and CDR2 YNNKEL come from the germline V gene (reference sequence). The CDR3 is CASSPGTSGGQETQYF. In DNA, the CDR3 is TGTGCCAGCAGCCCTGGGACTAGCGGGGGACAAGAGACCCAGTACTTC.

The rearrangement joins TRBV6-5 to TRBJ1-2; D unresolved. Germline CDR1 reads MNHEY; CDR2 reads SVGAGI. This CDR3 comprises 13 residues. The germline V and J ends were trimmed by 6 bases and 4 bases, with 12 bases remaining between them. The CDR3 loop reads CASSSSGIYGYTF. The CDR3, as DNA: TGTGCCAGCAGCTCGAGCGGGATCTATGGCTACACCTTC.